Included here is one T cell receptor (beta chain) sequence, with context. Its antigen is still unknown. Trimming took 7 bases from V and 7 from J; bases not matched to a gene: 5. The CDR3 has 12 residues. The germline gives CDR1 SQVTM, CDR2 ANQGSEA. This sample stems from a study of cytomegalovirus exposure and HLA in healthy donors. Primers for the PCR totalled 60 Vbeta and 13 Jbeta. The assay was immunoSEQ multiplex PCR, and TCRdb's table has in-frame clones only and misses some. The sample contains 150,000 to 200,000 clones, 75% to 90% of which appear only once. Study-wide results and limits: Some highly shared sequence variants likely arose as a pipeline artifact. Most of the CMV-associated TCR beta chains (in a later analysis) appeared to be HLA-restricted. CMV antigen specificity was confirmed in vitro for a few CMV-associated chains. About 87% or about 30% of the time was how often most TCR beta V segments were productive, according to an earlier analysis.

The chain recombines TRBV29-1 with TRBJ1-2; 11 bases agree with TRBD1. Input material: PBMCs. The sequence was obtained from a woman aged 18-29 years in good health and CMV-seronegative. Here the CDR3 DNA reads TGCAGCGACGGACAGGGGGCGCCTGGCTACACCTTC. It specifies CSDGQGAPGYTF.